These 2 T cell receptor beta chains came from one sample sequenced in a study of cytomegalovirus exposure and HLA in healthy donors. Researchers ran the PCR with 60 Vbeta and 13 Jbeta primers. Method: immunoSEQ multiplex PCR; TCRdb's copy keeps in-frame clones and lacks some. The table lists some 200,000 clones, around 80% of them singletons, with 0.2% to 0.25% in the top ten. Sequencing used PBMCs. All receptors derive from a girl aged 2-10 years in good health and CMV-seronegative.

The V gene is TRBV27, the J gene TRBJ1-6, with D possibly being TRBD1 (6 bases). Germline CDR1 MNHEY, CDR2 SMNVEV (reference sequence). This CDR3 is 16 amino acids long. V was cut by 6 bases and J by 6 bases, with 18 bases left in between. Here the CDR3 DNA reads TGTGCCAGCAGGTTAGCCGGGACACCGAGTAATTCACCCCTCCACTTT. Residues: CASRLAGTPSNSPLHF.

CDR3 sequence: CASEGVVRPHPYNEQFF. DNA for the CDR3: TGTGCCAGCGAGGGGGTAGTTCGCCCCCATCCGTACAATGAGCAGTTCTTC. The V call is TRBV2, the J call TRBJ2-1, with D possibly TRBD1 on 6 matching bases. V lost 8 bases, J lost 4 bases, and 24 bases lay in between. This CDR3 has 17 residues. Germline V CDR1 and CDR2: SNHLY, FYNNEI. The whole variable domain, filled in from reference TRBV2 and TRBJ2-1, reads EPEVTQTPSHQVTQMGQEVILRCVPISNHLYFYWYRQILGQKVEFLVSFYNNEISEKSEIFDDQFSVERPDGSNFTLKIRSTKLEDSAMYFCASEGVVRPHPYNEQFFGPGTRLTVL.